The clone carrying this T cell receptor (beta chain) has a count of ten or more. Its antigen is not identified. The template used for profiling TCR beta VDJ and CDR3 was genomic DNA. TCRdb reanalysed the reads using MiXCR and keeps one entry per CDR3 protein. The sample includes under 150,000 distinct CDR3 sequences, about two fifths of them seen just once. This sample is part of a study of CD8+CD57+ T cells in acquired aplastic anemia. Study-wide context: The mean DNA yield obtained from sorted CD4+ and CD8+ cells came to roughly 3.4 ug.

Study-level results: Between patients and controls, about 31 CD8+ CDR3 sequences were found in common.

All patients picked for sequencing had shown, by flow cytometry, an expansion of CD8+CD57+ cells. The CDR3 is made up of 16 amino acids. Trimming cost V 6 bases and J 0 bases, with 18 bases left between them. The V gene is TRBV12-3 or TRBV12-4, the J gene TRBJ2-7; TRBD1 or TRBD2 may be the D gene (5 bases each). Sequenced sample: sorted CD4+, CD8+, or CD8+CD57+ T cells (not recorded which) from PBMCs. The clonotype originates from a human donor with aplastic anemia. CDR3 in amino acids: CASSSGGQGSSYEQYF. The CDR3 DNA follows: TGTGCCAGCAGCTCGGGCGGGCAGGGATCCTCCTACGAGCAGTACTTC.